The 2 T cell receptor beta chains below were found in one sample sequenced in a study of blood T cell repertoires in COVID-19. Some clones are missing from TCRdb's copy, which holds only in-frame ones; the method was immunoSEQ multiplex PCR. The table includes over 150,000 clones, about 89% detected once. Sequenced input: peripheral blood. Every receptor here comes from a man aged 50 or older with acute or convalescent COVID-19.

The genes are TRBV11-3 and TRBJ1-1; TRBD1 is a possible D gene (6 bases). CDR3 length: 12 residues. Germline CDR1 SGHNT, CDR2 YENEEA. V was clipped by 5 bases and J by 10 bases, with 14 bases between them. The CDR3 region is CASSQDSGRAFF. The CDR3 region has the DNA TGTGCCAGCAGCCAGGACAGCGGGAGAGCTTTCTTT.

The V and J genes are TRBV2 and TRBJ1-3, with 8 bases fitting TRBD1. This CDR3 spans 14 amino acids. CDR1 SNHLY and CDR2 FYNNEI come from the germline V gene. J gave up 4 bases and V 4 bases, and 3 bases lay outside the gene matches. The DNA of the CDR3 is TGTGCCAGCAGTGTTACAGGGGGGGGAAACACCATATATTTT. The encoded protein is CASSVTGGGNTIYF.